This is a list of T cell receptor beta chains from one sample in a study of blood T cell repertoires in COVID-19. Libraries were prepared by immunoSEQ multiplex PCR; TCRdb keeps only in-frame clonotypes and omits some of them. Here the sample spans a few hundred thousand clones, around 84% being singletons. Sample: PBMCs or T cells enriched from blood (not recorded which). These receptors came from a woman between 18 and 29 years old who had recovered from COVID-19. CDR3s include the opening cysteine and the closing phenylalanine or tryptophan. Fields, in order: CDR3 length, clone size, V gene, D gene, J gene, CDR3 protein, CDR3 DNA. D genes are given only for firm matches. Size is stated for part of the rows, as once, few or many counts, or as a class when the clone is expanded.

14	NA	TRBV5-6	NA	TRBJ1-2	CASSFWRARYGYTF	TGTGCCAGCAGCTTTTGGAGAGCTCGCTATGGCTACACCTTC
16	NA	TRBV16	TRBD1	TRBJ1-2	CASSQRDRGIEFGYTF	TGTGCCAGCAGCCAAAGGGACAGGGGGATTGAATTTGGCTACACCTTC
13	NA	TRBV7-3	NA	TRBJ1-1	CASSLWGDTEAFF	TGTGCCAGCAGCTTGTGGGGGGACACTGAAGCTTTCTTT
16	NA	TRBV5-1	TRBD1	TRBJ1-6	CASSLDRQGNNSPLHF	TGCGCCAGCAGCTTGGATAGACAGGGGAATAATTCACCCCTCCACTTT
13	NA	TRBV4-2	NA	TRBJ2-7	CASSQGLSSWQYF	TGTGCCAGCAGCCAAGGGCTGTCGTCTTGGCAGTACTTC
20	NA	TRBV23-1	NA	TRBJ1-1	CASSPTTPGWHNIKNTEAFF	TGCGCCAGCAGTCCGACTACCCCGGGGTGGCATAACATCAAGAACACTGAAGCTTTCTTT
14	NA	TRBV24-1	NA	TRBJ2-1	CATSHRSSYNEQFF	TGTGCCACCAGTCACCGGAGCTCCTACAATGAGCAGTTCTTC
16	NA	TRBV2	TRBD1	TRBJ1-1	CASSAGGQGWYTEAFF	TGTGCCAGCAGCGCCGGCGGACAGGGCTGGTACACTGAAGCTTTCTTT
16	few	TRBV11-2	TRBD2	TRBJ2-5	CASRPGLAGAEETQYF	TGTGCCAGCAGACCGGGACTAGCGGGGGCCGAGGAGACCCAGTACTTC
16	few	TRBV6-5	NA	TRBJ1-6	CASSYSKDRFNSPLHF	TGTGCCAGCAGTTACTCCAAAGACAGGTTTAATTCACCCCTCCACTTT
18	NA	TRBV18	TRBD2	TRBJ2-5	CASSPQGATSGGQETQYF	TGTGCCAGCTCACCTCAAGGCGCAACTAGCGGGGGACAAGAGACCCAGTACTTC